The 5 T cell receptor beta chains below come from one sample, sequenced in a study of blood T cell repertoires in COVID-19. Data came from immunoSEQ multiplex PCR; TCRdb stores just in-frame clones and leaves some out. The sample shows 300,000 to 400,000 clones, around nine tenths of them seen only once. Sequencing used PBMCs or T cells enriched from blood (not recorded which). The receptors here all came from a man between 60 and 70 years old who had recovered from COVID-19.

The J gene is TRBJ1-5, the V gene TRBV30, with 7 bases that match TRBD1. J was trimmed by 4 bases and V by 2 bases; bases with no gene match: 8. CDR3 length: 15 amino acids. Germline CDR1 reads GTSNPN; CDR2 reads SVGIG (reference sequence). The CDR3 protein is CAWSSQGTENQPQHF. CDR3 DNA sequence: TGTGCCTGGAGTAGTCAGGGGACAGAGAATCAGCCCCAGCATTTT.

V is TRBV5-4 and J is TRBJ2-1, with no clear D. The germline V gene encodes CDR1 SGHNT and CDR2 YYREEE (reference sequence). The CDR3 is made up of 13 amino acids. V gave up 4 bases and J gave up 5 bases, with 10 bases separating them. As DNA, the CDR3 is TGTGCCAGCAGCGGCCGGGTCGACAATGAGCAGTTCTTC. It specifies CASSGRVDNEQFF.

The chain combines TRBV7-9 with TRBJ1-6; 10 nucleotides agree with TRBD1. Germline V gene data show CDR1 as SEHNR and CDR2 as FQNEAQ (reference sequence). The length of the CDR3 is 14 residues. With V trimmed by 1 base and J by 9 bases, 0 bases remained unmatched. The CDR3 spells CASSLGTGGSPLHF. The CDR3 bases are TGTGCCAGCAGCTTAGGGACAGGGGGTTCACCCCTCCACTTT.

The chain employs TRBV7-9 and TRBJ1-4; maybe TRBD1 (6 bases). The germline V gene has CDR1 SEHNR and CDR2 FQNEAQ (reference sequence). The CDR3 totals 15 residues. The V end was cut by 1 base, the J end by 7 bases, with 13 bases between. The CDR3 sequence: CASSLGGHLTEKLFF. In nucleotides, the CDR3 is TGTGCCAGCAGCTTAGGGGGACACCTGACTGAAAAACTGTTTTTT.

The CDR3 nucleotides read TGTGCCAGTAGTACAACAGGGCTTACTGAAGCTTTCTTT. Protein: CASSTTGLTEAFF. The gene calls are TRBV19 and TRBJ1-1, with TRBD1 as a possible D gene (6 bases). The V end was cut by 4 bases, the J end by 5 bases, with 11 bases between. This CDR3 has 13 amino acids. Germline V lookup: CDR1 LNHDA, CDR2 SQIVND (reference sequence).